The 8 T cell receptor beta chains reported below all come from one sample, sequenced in a study of blood T cells in healthy people across ages. A second PCR, run for roughly 7 to 12 cycles, used a sample-barcoded 5' primer plus a J-beta primer mix. MiXCR, run by TCRdb on the 5' RACE reads, gives a single entry per CDR3 protein. The sample contains about 640,000 distinct CDR3 sequences, approximately 50% of which appear only once. The sequencing sample was made of blood. The receptors shown here come from a man aged 55 to 69 in good health.

V and J are TRBV18 and TRBJ1-2; D unresolved. The CDR3 is 16 residues long. Germline CDR1 and CDR2: KGHSH and LQKENI. Trimming pared 5 bases from V and 0 bases from J, leaving 16 bases between. The chain's CDR3 is CASSAVVVQPNYGYTF. The DNA for the CDR3 is TGTGCCAGCTCAGCCGTGGTAGTACAGCCTAACTATGGCTACACCTTC.

The rearrangement uses TRBV21-1 and TRBJ2-7; the DNA was not compared with TRBD1, the D call given in the table. TRBV21-1 is listed as a pseudogene. The CDR3 length is 15 residues. CDR3 bases: TGTGCGATCCCCCACGACAGGGAGATTTCCTACGAGCAGTACTTC. This codes for CAIPHDREISYEQYF.

The chain uses TRBV20-1 and TRBJ2-7, with unresolved D. The CDR3 contains 13 residues. Per germline, CDR1 DFQATT and CDR2 SNEGSKA (reference sequence). V lost 3 bases and J 4 bases, leaving 13 bases between the germline ends. The CDR3 here is CSASGRTKYEQYF. The CDR3 region has the DNA TGCAGTGCTAGCGGCCGAACAAAATACGAGCAGTACTTC.

The chain joins TRBV29-1 to TRBJ2-1; D ambiguous. The germline V gene has CDR1 SQVTM and CDR2 ANQGSEA. V dropped 4 bases and J dropped 0 bases, with 16 bases sitting between them. This CDR3 has 16 residues. CDR3 sequence: CSVVVSAVTSYNEQFF. CDR3 nucleotide sequence: TGCAGCGTTGTAGTAAGCGCAGTGACCTCCTACAATGAGCAGTTCTTC.

This chain uses TRBV29-1 with TRBJ2-3; possible D gene TRBD2, 5 bases. CDR1 SQVTM and CDR2 ANQGSEA come from the germline V gene. V gave up 3 bases and J gave up 3 bases, with 10 bases separating them. The CDR3 is 13 amino acids. The DNA for the CDR3 is TGCAGCGTTGAGTCCGGGGAGACAGATACGCAGTATTTT. Amino acid sequence: CSVESGETDTQYF.

V is TRBV11-2 and J is TRBJ1-2, with a weak D call TRBD1 (5 bases). The CDR3 is made up of 15 amino acids. Germline values: CDR1 SGHAT, CDR2 FQNNGV. Between the trimmed V and J ends, which lost 0 bases and 3 bases, there was a span of 11 bases. CDR3 DNA: TGTGCCAGCAGCTTAGACGACAGTCCATACTATGGCTACACCTTC. Translation gives CASSLDDSPYYGYTF. The full variable domain, with the rest looked up from reference TRBV11-2 and TRBJ1-2, is EAGVAQSPRYKIIEKRQSVAFWCNPISGHATLYWYQQILGQGPKLLIQFQNNGVVDDSQLPKDRFSAERLKGVDSTLKIQPAKLEDSAVYLCASSLDDSPYYGYTFGSGTRLTVV.

The genes are TRBV3-1 and TRBJ2-2, with TRBD1 matching 8 bases. Losses at the gene ends were 4 bases for V and 4 bases for J; bases not matched to a gene: 5. Germline CDR1 is LGHDT and CDR2 is YNNKEL (reference sequence). CDR3 length: 15 amino acids. The CDR3 bases are TGTGCCAGCAGCCCAAGGGACAGGACCACCGGGGAGCTGTTTTTT. This codes for CASSPRDRTTGELFF.

This clonotype showed up just a few times. The V call is TRBV5-1, the J call TRBJ2-5; 9 bases are shared with TRBD1. V lost 4 bases, J lost 5 bases, and 9 bases stayed unmatched. Germline-derived CDR1 and CDR2 are SGHRS and YFSETQ. This CDR3 spans 15 amino acids. The CDR3 bases are TGCGCCAGCAGCGCGGGACAGGGTTCGGGGGAGACCCAGTACTTC. Translated: CASSAGQGSGETQYF. Full variable domain (missing parts from reference TRBV5-1 and TRBJ2-5): KAGVTQTPRYLIKTRGQQVTLSCSPISGHRSVSWYQQTPGQGLQFLFEYFSETQRNKGNFPGRFSGRQFSNSRSEMNVSTLELGDSALYLCASSAGQGSGETQYFGPGTRLLVL.